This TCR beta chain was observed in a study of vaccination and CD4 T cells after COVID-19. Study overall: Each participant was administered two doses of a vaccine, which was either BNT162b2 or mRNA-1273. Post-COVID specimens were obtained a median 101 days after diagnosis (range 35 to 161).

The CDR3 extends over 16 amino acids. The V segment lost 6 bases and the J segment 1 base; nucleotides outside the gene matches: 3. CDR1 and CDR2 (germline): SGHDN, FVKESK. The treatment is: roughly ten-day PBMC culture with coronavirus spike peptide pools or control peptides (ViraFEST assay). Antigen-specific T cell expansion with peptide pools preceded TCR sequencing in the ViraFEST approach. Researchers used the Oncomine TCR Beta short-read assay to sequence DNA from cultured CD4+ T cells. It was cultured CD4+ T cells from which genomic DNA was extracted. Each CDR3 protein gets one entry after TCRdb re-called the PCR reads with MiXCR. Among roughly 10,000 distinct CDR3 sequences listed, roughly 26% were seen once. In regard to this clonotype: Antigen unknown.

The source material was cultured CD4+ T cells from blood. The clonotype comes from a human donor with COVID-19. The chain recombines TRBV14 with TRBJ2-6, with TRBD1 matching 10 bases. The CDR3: CASRGTGASGANVLTF. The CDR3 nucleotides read TGTGCCAGCAGGGGGACAGGGGCTTCTGGGGCCAACGTCCTGACTTTC.